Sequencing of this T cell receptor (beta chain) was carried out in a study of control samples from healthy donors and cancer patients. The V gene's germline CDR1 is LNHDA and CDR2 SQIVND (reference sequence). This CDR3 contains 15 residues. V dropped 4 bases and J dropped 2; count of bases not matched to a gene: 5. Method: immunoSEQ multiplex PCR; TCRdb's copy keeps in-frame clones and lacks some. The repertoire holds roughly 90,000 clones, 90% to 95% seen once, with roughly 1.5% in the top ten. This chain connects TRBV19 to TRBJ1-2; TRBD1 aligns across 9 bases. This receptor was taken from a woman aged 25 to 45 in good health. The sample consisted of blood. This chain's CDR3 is CASSTGTGSNYGYTF. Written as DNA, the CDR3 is TGTGCCAGTAGTACCGGGACAGGGTCCAACTATGGCTACACCTTC.